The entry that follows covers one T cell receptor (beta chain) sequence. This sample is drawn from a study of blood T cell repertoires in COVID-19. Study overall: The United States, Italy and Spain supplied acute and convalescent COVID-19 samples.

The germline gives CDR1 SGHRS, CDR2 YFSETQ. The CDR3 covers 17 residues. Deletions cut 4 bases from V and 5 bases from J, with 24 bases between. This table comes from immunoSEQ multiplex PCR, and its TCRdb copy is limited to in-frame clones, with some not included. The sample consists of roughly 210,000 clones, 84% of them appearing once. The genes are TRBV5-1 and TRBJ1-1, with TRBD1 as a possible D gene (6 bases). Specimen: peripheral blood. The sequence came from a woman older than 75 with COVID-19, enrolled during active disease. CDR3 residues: CASSRGTQGEGRTEAFF. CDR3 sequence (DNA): TGCGCCAGCAGCCGAGGCACACAGGGTGAAGGACGGACTGAAGCTTTCTTT.